This TCR beta chain came from a study of cytomegalovirus exposure and HLA in healthy donors. Points from the study as a whole: Rare sequences made up most TCRs, while some public TCRs were found in many donors. Only CMV serostatus was available as immune exposure information. In vitro work confirmed that a few CMV-associated chains recognize CMV antigens.

In the case of this clone: What it binds is unknown.

The study ran its PCR with 60 Vbeta and 13 Jbeta primers. Original data processing: A follow-up analysis tallied around 80 million unique TCR beta chains, approximately 11 million shared. Using immunoSEQ multiplex PCR, the repertoire was profiled, and TCRdb retains in-frame clones only, with some absent. D and trimming come from the DNA, and the V and J calls and clone size come from that table. Of about 160,000 clones listed, about 76% are singletons. Germline assignment: CDR1 MGHRA and CDR2 YSYEKL. The CDR3 spans 12 residues. With V trimmed by 4 bases and J by 10 bases, 4 bases remained unmatched. V and J are TRBV4-1 and TRBJ2-1, with TRBD2 identical over 7 bases. Sequenced: PBMCs. This TCR came from a female donor in good health and CMV-seronegative. CDR3 in amino acids: CASSPYSGEQFF. DNA of the CDR3: TGCGCCAGCAGCCCCTATAGCGGGGAGCAGTTCTTC.